These T cell receptor beta chains were read from a single sample in a study of post-analysis software for immune sequencing data. TCRdb itself ran the PCR reads through MiXCR, one entry per CDR3 protein. This sample has about 500,000 distinct CDR3 sequences, with less than 45% found just once. Sequencing used blood. These receptors all come from a girl aged 10-17 years with multiple sclerosis. The conserved cysteine and the conserved F or W are not part of the CDR3 here. Clone size, where shown, is once, few, many, or a class for clones that have expanded.

TRBV7-3 NA 11 ASSEDRGHEQY
TRBV20-1 NA 12 SARGMDSQETQY
TRBV6-1 NA 14 ASRPGTGGTYNEQF
TRBV4-1 few 16 ASSHTSGSIDLSYEQF
TRBV28 few 13 ASSTTGEPQETQY
TRBV2 few 13 ASSAGTRNTGELF
TRBV7-3 NA 15 ASSSQDGTGASGEQF
TRBV2 NA 13 ASTNRLAGINEQF
TRBV7-6 NA 13 ASSFDRGLQETQY
TRBV2 NA 13 ASSEMGQGNYGYT
TRBV7-9 many 8 ASSLDGYT
TRBV6-6 NA 9 ASSLLDGCT
TRBV27 NA 11 ASSRAPGYEQY
TRBV29-1 NA 9 SVDFEHGYT
TRBV29-1 NA 10 SVEGTFNEQF
TRBV6-6 NA 13 ASSRPSGSVDTQY
TRBV6-5 few 14 ASSSLGGTAYNEQF
TRBV20-1 few 12 SARRLVVYNEQF
TRBV20-1 NA 14 SARVEVAGDQETQY
TRBV6-5 NA 12 ASRPTSHTDTQY
TRBV5-6 NA 14 ASSSLDFGLYNEQL
TRBV4-2 few 13 ASSGQTARIEKLF
TRBV7-2 NA 11 ASSTDRSDTQY
TRBV6-1 many 20 ASSRATTADTRGGRVLDEQY
TRBV2 few 12 ASSPGLHTDTQY
TRBV7-2 NA 13 ASSFRDLAGNEQF
TRBV3-1 NA 13 ASSSLAGGYYEQY
TRBV18 NA 16 ASSPLKGALSGANVLT
TRBV6-2/TRBV6-3 NA 13 ASRGLGARRLSYT
TRBV9 few 11 ASSGRLTSPLH
TRBV20-1 NA 11 STKRGSENEQF
TRBV9 NA 18 ASSAIPGLAGAGSYNEQF
TRBV27 few 15 ASSRDRGLPSSYEQY
TRBV27 NA 11 ASTHVGLHEQF
TRBV20-1 few 14 STDPGTSVDYNEQF
TRBV29-1 NA 13 SVEYGTGLTGELF
TRBV5-1 NA 12 ASSARDRGYGYT
TRBV4-1 NA 17 ASSQHRLLLAGSTDTQY
TRBV5-1 many 14 ASSFTMTSGRYEQY
TRBV20-1 few 14 SARPGTKGSTDTQY
TRBV3-1 NA 14 ASSHLTTSGIYEQY
TRBV7-2 few 9 ASSVTGTQY
TRBV28 NA 12 ASSWTGFNQPQH
TRBV7-2 few 14 ASSTRTAPSTDTQY
TRBV4-3 NA 13 ASSPVDRDASPLH
TRBV29-1 NA 12 SVWESGILYGYT